Given below is one T cell receptor beta chain in context. The source material, RNA transcripts, was used to amplify TCR beta CDR3 regions. During a first-round RT-PCR of the TCR CDR3, the HTBI primer set was used. TCRdb processed the multiplex PCR reads anew with MiXCR; each CDR3 protein has one entry. Of around 600,000 distinct CDR3 sequences in the sample, approximately 14% were seen once. Germline V gives CDR1 SQVTM, CDR2 ANQGSEA. Trimming shortened V by 7 bases and J by 5 bases, and 17 bases separated the two germline ends. CDR3 length: 13 amino acids. This sample was taken from a study of T cells in Graves' hyperthyroidism and ophthalmopathy.

The sample was blood. The clonotype originates from a woman in her 30s with Graves' hyperthyroidism. This sequence joins TRBV29-1 and TRBJ1-1; D remains unclear. The CDR3 region has the DNA TGCAGCGCCCCTTTAGCTGGCTGGACTGAAGCTTTCTTT. It yields the protein CSAPLAGWTEAFF.